This T cell receptor beta chain was profiled in a study of OX40 agonist ivuxolimab in advanced cancers. Germline values: CDR1 SGDLS, CDR2 YYNGEE. The CDR3 length is 15 residues. The V gene lost 0 bases and the J gene lost 5 bases, with 15 bases spanning the gap. With respect to this clone: Its target is not known.

Sequencing used immunoSEQ multiplex PCR; TCRdb keeps in-frame clones, though not all of them. The sample holds around 63,000 clones, approximately 79% seen once. Study conclusions and caveats: Clonal expansion was seen in CD4+ and CD8+ blood T cells by week 6 at 0.1 to 3.0 mg/kg.

This receptor was identified in an adult with an advanced solid tumor such as melanoma, head and neck, liver or kidney cancer. This chain links TRBV9 with TRBJ2-7; D is perhaps TRBD1 (5 bases). Sequenced here: CD4+ or CD8+ T cells sorted from blood, sampled in a trial of the OX40 agonist ivuxolimab. In DNA form, the CDR3 reads TGTGCCAGCAGCGTAGGCCTGCAGGGCCGGAACGAGCAGTACTTC. This translates into CASSVGLQGRNEQYF.